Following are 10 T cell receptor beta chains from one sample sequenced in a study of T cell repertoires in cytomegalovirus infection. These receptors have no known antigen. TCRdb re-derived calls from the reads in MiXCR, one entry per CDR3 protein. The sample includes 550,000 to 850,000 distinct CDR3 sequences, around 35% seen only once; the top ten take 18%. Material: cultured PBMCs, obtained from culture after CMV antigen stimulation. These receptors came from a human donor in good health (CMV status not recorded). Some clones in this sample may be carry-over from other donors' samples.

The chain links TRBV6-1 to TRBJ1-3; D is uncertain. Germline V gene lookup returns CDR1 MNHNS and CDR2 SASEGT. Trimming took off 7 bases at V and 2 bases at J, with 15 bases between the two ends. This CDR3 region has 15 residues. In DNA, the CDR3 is TGTGCCAGCAAAATAGTCGGCCTCGCTGGAAACACCATATATTTT. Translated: CASKIVGLAGNTIYF.

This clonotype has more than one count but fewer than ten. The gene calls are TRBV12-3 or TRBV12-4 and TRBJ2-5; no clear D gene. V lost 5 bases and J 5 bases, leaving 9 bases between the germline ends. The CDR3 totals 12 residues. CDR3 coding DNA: TGTGCCAGCAGTCCGTATGGGGAGACCCAGTACTTC. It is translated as CASSPYGETQYF.

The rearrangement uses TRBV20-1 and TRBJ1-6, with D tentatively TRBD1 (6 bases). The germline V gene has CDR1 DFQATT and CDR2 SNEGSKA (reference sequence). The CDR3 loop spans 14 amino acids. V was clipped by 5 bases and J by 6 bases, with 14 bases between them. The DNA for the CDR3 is TGCAGTGCTCAGAACGAGGGGGTTAATTCACCCCTCCACTTT. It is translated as CSAQNEGVNSPLHF.

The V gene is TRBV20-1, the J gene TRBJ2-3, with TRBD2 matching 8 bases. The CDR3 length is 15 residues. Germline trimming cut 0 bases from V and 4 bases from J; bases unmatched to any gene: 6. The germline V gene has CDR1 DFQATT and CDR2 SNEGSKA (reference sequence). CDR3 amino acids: CSARDQSGGSDTQYF. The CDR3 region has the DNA TGCAGTGCTAGAGATCAAAGCGGGGGCTCAGATACGCAGTATTTT.

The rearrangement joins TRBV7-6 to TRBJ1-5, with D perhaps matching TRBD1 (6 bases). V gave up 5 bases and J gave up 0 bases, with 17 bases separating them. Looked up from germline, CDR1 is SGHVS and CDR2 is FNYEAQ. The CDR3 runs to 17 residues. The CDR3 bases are TGTGCCAGCAGCCCCGAATCCGGGACACATAGCAATCAGCCCCAGCATTTT. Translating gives CASSPESGTHSNQPQHF.

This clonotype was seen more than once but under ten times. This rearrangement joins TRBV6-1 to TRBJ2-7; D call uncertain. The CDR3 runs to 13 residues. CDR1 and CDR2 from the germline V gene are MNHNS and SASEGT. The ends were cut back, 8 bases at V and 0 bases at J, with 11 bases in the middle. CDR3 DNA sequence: TGTGCCAGCTGGTGGGATAGCTCCTACGAGCAGTACTTC. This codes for CASWWDSSYEQYF.

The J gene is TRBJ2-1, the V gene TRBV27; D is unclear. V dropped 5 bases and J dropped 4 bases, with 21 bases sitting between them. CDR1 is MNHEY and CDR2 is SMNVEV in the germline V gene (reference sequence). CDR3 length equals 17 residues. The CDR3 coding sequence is TGTGCCAGCAGTCCCCAGGCCCGGGCAGTACTTTACAATGAGCAGTTCTTC. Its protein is CASSPQARAVLYNEQFF.

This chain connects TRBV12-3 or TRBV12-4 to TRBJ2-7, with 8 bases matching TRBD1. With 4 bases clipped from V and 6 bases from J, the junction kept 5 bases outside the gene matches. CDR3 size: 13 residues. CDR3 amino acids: CASSSTTGGEQYF. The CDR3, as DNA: TGTGCCAGCAGTTCAACTACAGGGGGCGAGCAGTACTTC.

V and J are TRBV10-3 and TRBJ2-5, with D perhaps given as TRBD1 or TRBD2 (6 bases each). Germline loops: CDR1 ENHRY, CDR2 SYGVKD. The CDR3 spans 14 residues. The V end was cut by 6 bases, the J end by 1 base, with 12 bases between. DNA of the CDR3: TGTGCCATCAGCGGGTGGGGGGCCCAAGAGACCCAGTACTTC. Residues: CAISGWGAQETQYF.

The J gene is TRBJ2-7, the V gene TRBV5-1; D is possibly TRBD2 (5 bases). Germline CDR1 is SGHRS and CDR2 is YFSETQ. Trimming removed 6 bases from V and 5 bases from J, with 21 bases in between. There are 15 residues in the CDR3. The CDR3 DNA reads TGCGCCAGCACCCAGGATGGGAGTCCTCGGGACGAGCAGTACTTC. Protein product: CASTQDGSPRDEQYF. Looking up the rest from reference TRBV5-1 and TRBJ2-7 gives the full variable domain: KAGVTQTPRYLIKTRGQQVTLSCSPISGHRSVSWYQQTPGQGLQFLFEYFSETQRNKGNFPGRFSGRQFSNSRSEMNVSTLELGDSALYLCASTQDGSPRDEQYFGPGTRLTVT.